What follows is one T cell receptor beta chain and its context. V dropped 3 bases and J dropped 3 bases, with 9 bases sitting between them. Germline V gene sequence: CDR1 KGHSH, CDR2 LQKENI. The CDR3 runs 14 residues. This sample was taken from a study of blood T cells in healthy people across ages. Using a J-beta primer mix together with a sample-barcoded 5' primer, a second PCR was run for about 6 to 12 cycles. TCRdb re-derived calls from the 5' RACE reads in MiXCR, one entry per CDR3 protein. The table shows about 840,000 distinct CDR3 sequences, with almost 30% occurring only once. The same sample was also studied in work on T cells of mothers and their children. That report notes: The authors used all extracted RNA for cDNA synthesis, at about 1.5 ug per 15 ul.

The chain recombines TRBV18 with TRBJ1-5, with D hard to call. This sequence was found in a woman in her thirties or forties in good health. Sequenced: blood. The CDR3 loop reads CASSPLDVNQPQHF. The CDR3 DNA follows: TGTGCCAGCTCACCTTTGGACGTCAATCAGCCCCAGCATTTT.